This TCR beta chain is from a study of blood T cell repertoires in COVID-19. Only in-frame clones appear in the TCRdb table, and some are missing; sequencing was by immunoSEQ multiplex PCR. The data hold 65,000 to 80,000 clones, with roughly 90% observed a single time. Trimming cost V 4 bases and J 0 bases, with 8 bases left between them. The V gene's germline CDR1 is SGHRS and CDR2 YFSETQ. The CDR3 consists of 14 residues. Material for sequencing was peripheral blood. This chain links TRBV5-1 with TRBJ1-3; D not resolved. The TCR originated in a human donor in a cohort sampled during active COVID-19. The CDR3 is CASSNRDSGNTIYF. CDR3 coding DNA: TGCGCCAGCAGCAACCGGGACTCTGGAAACACCATATATTTT.